Listed below are T cell receptor beta chains from one sample, sequenced in a study of CD8 T cells in Susac syndrome. TCRdb reprocessed the immunoSEQ multiplex PCR reads with MiXCR, giving one entry per CDR3 protein. This table holds just over 150,000 distinct CDR3 sequences, less than 97% found once. The material sequenced was CD8+ T cells from PBMCs. The receptors derive from a human donor with multiple sclerosis. Each CDR3 is given with its conserved first and last residue. A D gene is named only where the DNA matches it firmly. The size of a clone is reported for some rows only, either as once, few or many, or as a class for expanded clones.

j_gene | abundance | d_gene | v_gene | CDR3aa | CDR3nt
TRBJ2-7 | . | . | TRBV18 | CASSPPALGSSYEQYF | TGTGCCAGCTCACCACCGGCCCTAGGGAGCTCCTACGAGCAGTACTTC
TRBJ2-2 | once | . | TRBV28 | CASGAGELFF | TGTGCCAGCGGGGCCGGGGAGCTGTTTTTT
TRBJ2-7 | . | . | TRBV10-3 | CAISESASAYEQYF | TGTGCCATCAGTGAGTCGGCCAGCGCCTACGAGCAGTACTTC
TRBJ1-5 | . | TRBD1 | TRBV28 | CASHRGGLQPQHF | TGTGCCAGTCACCGAGGGGGCCTTCAGCCCCAGCATTTT
TRBJ1-2 | . | TRBD1 | TRBV18 | CASSPDRGHDYGYTF | TGTGCCAGCTCACCTGACAGGGGGCATGACTATGGCTACACCTTC
TRBJ1-5 | . | . | TRBV6-5 | CASSLQENQPQHF | TGTGCCAGCAGTTTACAGGAGAATCAGCCCCAGCATTTT
TRBJ1-1 | . | TRBD1 | TRBV29-1 | CSVEDLGQGIEAFF | TGCAGCGTTGAAGATCTAGGACAGGGGATTGAAGCTTTCTTT
TRBJ2-7 | . | . | TRBV29-1 | CSVADGLYEQYF | TGCAGCGTTGCAGATGGCCTCTACGAGCAGTACTTC
TRBJ1-2 | once | . | TRBV30 | CAYFGGLYGYTF | TGTGCCTATTTCGGGGGGCTCTATGGCTACACCTTC
TRBJ1-1 | . | . | TRBV7-6 | CASSTFLDTEAFF | TGTGCCAGCAGCACGTTCCTTGACACTGAAGCTTTCTTT
TRBJ2-7 | once | . | TRBV12-3/TRBV12-4 | CASSWAGTYEQYF | TGTGCCAGCAGTTGGGCAGGAACCTACGAGCAGTACTTC
TRBJ2-5 | . | . | TRBV30 | CAWSGGSGETQYF | TGTGCCTGGAGTGGCGGCAGCGGAGAGACCCAGTACTTC
TRBJ2-5 | . | . | TRBV23-1 | CASSQSPGGETQYF | TGCGCCAGCAGTCAAAGCCCGGGCGGAGAGACCCAGTACTTC
TRBJ1-2 | . | . | TRBV30 | CAWSSGLLYGYTF | TGTGCCTGGAGTTCGGGACTCCTCTATGGCTACACCTTC
TRBJ2-3 | . | . | TRBV7-9 | CASSLPPGVADTQYF | TGTGCCAGCAGCTTACCCCCAGGGGTGGCAGATACGCAGTATTTT
TRBJ2-7 | . | . | TRBV12-3/TRBV12-4 | CASSFADYEQYF | TGTGCCAGCAGTTTCGCGGACTACGAGCAGTACTTC
TRBJ1-2 | . | . | TRBV30 | CAWSGYQGGYTF | TGTGCCTGGAGTGGCTACCAGGGTGGCTACACCTTC
TRBJ1-6 | . | . | TRBV4-1 | CASSQDSGRGSPLHF | TGCGCCAGCAGCCAAGATTCGGGCCGGGGGTCACCCCTCCACTTT
TRBJ1-6 | . | TRBD1 | TRBV13 | CASSFRQGRSPLHF | TGTGCCAGCAGCTTCAGACAGGGGAGGTCACCCCTCCACTTT
TRBJ2-1 | . | TRBD2 | TRBV20-1 | CSAAGGKKYNEQFF | TGCAGTGCTGCGGGGGGCAAAAAGTACAATGAGCAGTTCTTC
TRBJ2-3 | . | TRBD1 | TRBV6-5 | CASSAGTGGLDTQYF | TGTGCCAGCAGTGCCGGGACAGGGGGCCTAGATACGCAGTATTTT
TRBJ1-2 | . | . | TRBV29-1 | CSVADHPGNYGYTF | TGCAGCGTCGCAGACCACCCAGGGAACTATGGCTACACCTTC
TRBJ2-2 | . | . | TRBV30 | CAGGTGELFF | TGTGCCGGGGGAACCGGGGAGCTGTTTTTT
TRBJ2-7 | . | . | TRBV29-1 | CSVEGPRGGEQYF | TGCAGCGTTGAGGGCCCGCGGGGCGGCGAGCAGTACTTC
TRBJ2-5 | . | . | TRBV20-1 | CSARGRDETQYF | TGCAGTGCGAGAGGCAGGGACGAGACCCAGTACTTC
TRBJ1-1 | . | . | TRBV6-5 | CASSPDANTEAFF | TGTGCCAGCTCACCGGACGCGAACACTGAAGCTTTCTTT
TRBJ2-2 | . | . | TRBV28 | CASSSGSGELFF | TGTGCCAGCAGTAGTGGCTCCGGGGAGCTGTTTTTT
TRBJ2-1 | . | TRBD2 | TRBV7-9 | CASRTPAGDEQFF | TGTGCCAGCAGAACTCCCGCGGGAGATGAGCAGTTCTTC
TRBJ2-6 | . | . | TRBV7-9 | CASSLWAVPSGANVLTF | TGTGCCAGCAGCTTATGGGCTGTCCCTTCTGGGGCCAACGTCCTGACTTTC
TRBJ2-1 | . | . | TRBV29-1 | CSVEAYRGGQFF | TGCAGCGTTGAAGCATACAGGGGGGGTCAGTTCTTC
TRBJ2-3 | once | TRBD1 | TRBV30 | CAWRGGPDTQYF | TGTGCCTGGAGAGGGGGCCCAGATACGCAGTATTTT
TRBJ1-2 | . | . | TRBV4-1 | CASSQAFHRDGYTF | TGCGCCAGCAGCCAAGCCTTTCACAGGGATGGCTACACCTTC
TRBJ1-2 | . | . | TRBV7-9 | CASSQQGIYGYTF | TGTGCCAGCAGTCAACAGGGAATCTATGGCTACACCTTC
TRBJ1-2 | . | . | TRBV6-5 | CASSRDGFSWGYTF | TGTGCCAGCAGTCGGGACGGATTCTCTTGGGGCTACACCTTC
TRBJ1-5 | . | . | TRBV9 | CASSAGLGQPQHF | TGTGCCAGCAGCGCCGGACTGGGTCAGCCCCAGCATTTT
TRBJ2-7 | . | TRBD1 | TRBV7-9 | CASSPGQGEDEQYF | TGTGCCAGCAGCCCCGGACAGGGGGAGGACGAGCAGTACTTC
TRBJ2-4 | . | . | TRBV20-1 | CSARLRGLAKNIQYF | TGCAGTGCTAGATTGCGGGGGCTAGCCAAAAACATTCAGTACTTC